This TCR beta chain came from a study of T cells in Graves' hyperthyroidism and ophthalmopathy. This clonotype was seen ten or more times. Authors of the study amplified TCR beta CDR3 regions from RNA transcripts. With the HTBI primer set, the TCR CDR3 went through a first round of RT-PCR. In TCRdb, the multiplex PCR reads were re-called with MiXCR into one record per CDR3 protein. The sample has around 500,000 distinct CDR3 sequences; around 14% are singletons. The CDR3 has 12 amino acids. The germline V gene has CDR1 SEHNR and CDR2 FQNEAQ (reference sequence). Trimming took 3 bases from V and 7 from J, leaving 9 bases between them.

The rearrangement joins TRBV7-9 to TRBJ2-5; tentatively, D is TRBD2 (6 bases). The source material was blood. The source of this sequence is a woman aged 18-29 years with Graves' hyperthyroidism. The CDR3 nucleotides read TGTGCCAGCAGCTTGGAGGAGGGGACCCAGTACTTC. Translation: CASSLEEGTQYF.